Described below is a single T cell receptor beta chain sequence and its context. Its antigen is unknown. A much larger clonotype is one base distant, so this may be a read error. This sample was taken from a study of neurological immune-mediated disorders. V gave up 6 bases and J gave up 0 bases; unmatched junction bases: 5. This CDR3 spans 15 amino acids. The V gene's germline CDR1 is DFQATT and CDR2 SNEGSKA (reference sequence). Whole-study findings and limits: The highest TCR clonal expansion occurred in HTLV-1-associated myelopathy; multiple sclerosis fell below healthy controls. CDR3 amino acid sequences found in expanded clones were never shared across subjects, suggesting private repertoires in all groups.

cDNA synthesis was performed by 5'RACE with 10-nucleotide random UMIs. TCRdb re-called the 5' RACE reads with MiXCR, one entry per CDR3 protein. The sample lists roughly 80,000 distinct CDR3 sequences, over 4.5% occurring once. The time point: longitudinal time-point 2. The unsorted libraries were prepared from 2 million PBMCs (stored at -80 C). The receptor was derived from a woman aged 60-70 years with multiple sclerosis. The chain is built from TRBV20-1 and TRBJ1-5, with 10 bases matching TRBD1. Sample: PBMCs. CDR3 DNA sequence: TGCAGTGCGCATCGGGACAGGGGTAGCAATCAGCCCCAGCATTTT. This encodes CSAHRDRGSNQPQHF.